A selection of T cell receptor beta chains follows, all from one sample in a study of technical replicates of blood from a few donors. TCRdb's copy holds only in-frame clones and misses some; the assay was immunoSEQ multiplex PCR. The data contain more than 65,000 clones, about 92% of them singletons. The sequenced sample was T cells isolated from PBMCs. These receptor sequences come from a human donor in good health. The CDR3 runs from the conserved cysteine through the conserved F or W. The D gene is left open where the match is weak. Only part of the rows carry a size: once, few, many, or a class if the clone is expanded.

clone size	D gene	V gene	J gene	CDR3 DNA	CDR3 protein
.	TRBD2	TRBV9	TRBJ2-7	TGTGCCAGCAGCCCTACTAGCGGGGGCTACGAGCAGTACTTC	CASSPTSGGYEQYF
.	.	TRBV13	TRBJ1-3	TGTGCCAGCAGCCTGGGGCCCCGGGCACTCTCTGGAAACACCATATATTTT	CASSLGPRALSGNTIYF
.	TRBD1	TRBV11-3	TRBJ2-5	TGTGCCAGCAGCTTAATGGGACAGATTGGCCAAGAGACCCAGTACTTC	CASSLMGQIGQETQYF
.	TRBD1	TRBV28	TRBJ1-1	TGTGCCAGCAGTTCCTCGACAGGGTTCGGGGCTTTCTTT	CASSSSTGFGAFF
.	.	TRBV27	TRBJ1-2	TGTGCCAGCATGCTTTCGTTCAGGGAAGAAAACTATGGCTACACCTTC	CASMLSFREENYGYTF
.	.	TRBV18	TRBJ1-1	TGTGCCAGCTCCTCAACGGGGGGGAACACTGAAGCTTTCTTT	CASSSTGGNTEAFF
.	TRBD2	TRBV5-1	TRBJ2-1	TGCGCCAGCAGCTTCAGCGGGAATGATGAGCAGTTCTTC	CASSFSGNDEQFF
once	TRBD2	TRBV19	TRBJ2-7	TGTGCCAGTAGTCATCTAGCGGGAGCCGACGAGCAGTACTTC	CASSHLAGADEQYF
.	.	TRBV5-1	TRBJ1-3	TGCGCCAGCAGCTTCAATTCGGGCTCTGGAAACACCATATATTTT	CASSFNSGSGNTIYF
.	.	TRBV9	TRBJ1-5	TGTGCCAGCAGCGTGGCGGGCAATCAGCCCCAGCATTTT	CASSVAGNQPQHF
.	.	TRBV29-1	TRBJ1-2	TGCAGCGGCGGTGATGATGGCTACACCTTC	CSGGDDGYTF
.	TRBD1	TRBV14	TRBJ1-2	TGTGCCAGCAGCCAAGGACAGGGACGTGGCTACACCTTC	CASSQGQGRGYTF
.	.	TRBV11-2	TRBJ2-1	TGTGCCAGCAGCTTAGAACTAGCTTACAATGAGCAGTTCTTC	CASSLELAYNEQFF
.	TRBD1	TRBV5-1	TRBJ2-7	TGCGCCAGCAGCTCGGTGGGACAGGGAGGAGACGAGCAGTACTTC	CASSSVGQGGDEQYF
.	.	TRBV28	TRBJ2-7	TGTGCCAGCATTTCCTTAAAGGCGGATTCAGCCTACGAGCAGTACTTC	CASISLKADSAYEQYF
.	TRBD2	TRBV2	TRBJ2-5	TGTGCCAGCGGAGGACTAGCGGGAGTCGGAGAGACCCAGTACTTC	CASGGLAGVGETQYF
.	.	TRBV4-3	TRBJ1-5	TGCGCCAGCAGCCAAGATCTTGTTCAGCCCCAGCATTTT	CASSQDLVQPQHF
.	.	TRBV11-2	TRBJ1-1	TGTGCCAGCAGTCATACCACGACCCCGGGCACTGAAGCTTTCTTT	CASSHTTTPGTEAFF
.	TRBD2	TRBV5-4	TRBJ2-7	TGTGCCAGCAGCTTGATGGCTAGCGGGCCATACGAGCAGTACTTC	CASSLMASGPYEQYF
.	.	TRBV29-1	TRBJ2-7	TGCAGCGTTTTGCGCGGTGAGCAGTACTTC	CSVLRGEQYF
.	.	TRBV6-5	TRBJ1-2	TGTGCCAGCAGTCCGGGGGGTATTTATGGCTACACCTTC	CASSPGGIYGYTF
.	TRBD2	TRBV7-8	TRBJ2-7	TGTGCCAGCAGCTTAGTGTTTGCGGGAGCTCTAGTCTACGAGCAGTACTTC	CASSLVFAGALVYEQYF
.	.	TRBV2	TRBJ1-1	TGTGCCAGCAGAGAACCCGACACAACTGAAGCTTTCTTT	CASREPDTTEAFF
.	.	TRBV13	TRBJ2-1	TGTGCCAGCAGCTCGTACAATGAGCAGTTCTTC	CASSSYNEQFF
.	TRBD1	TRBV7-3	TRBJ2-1	TGTGCCAGCAGCCCGGGACAGGTCAATGAGCAGTTCTTC	CASSPGQVNEQFF
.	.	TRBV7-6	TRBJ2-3	TGTGCCAGCAGCTTAGCGAGCGTGGCCATCACAGATACGCAGTATTTT	CASSLASVAITDTQYF
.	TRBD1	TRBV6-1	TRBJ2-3	TGTGCCAGCAGTGAATGGACAGGGGAAGACACAGATACGCAGTATTTT	CASSEWTGEDTDTQYF
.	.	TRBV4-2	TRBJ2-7	TGTGCCAGCAGCCAAGATCGGGGTTTTGCCTACGAGCAGTACTTC	CASSQDRGFAYEQYF
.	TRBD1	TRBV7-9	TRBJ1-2	TGTGCCAGCAGCTTCGGGACAGGGCATGGCTACACCTTC	CASSFGTGHGYTF
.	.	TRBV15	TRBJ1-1	TGTGCCACCAGCAGAGGGCCTGAAGCTTTCTTT	CATSRGPEAFF
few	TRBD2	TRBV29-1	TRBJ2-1	TGCAGCGTTGGAGGACTAGCTACTGAGCAGTTCTTC	CSVGGLATEQFF
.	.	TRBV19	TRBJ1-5	TGTGCCAGTGCCGAAGGAGGAGGCAATCAGCCCCAGCATTTT	CASAEGGGNQPQHF
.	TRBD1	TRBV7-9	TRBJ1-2	TGTGCCAGCAGCTCGGGACAGTCTAACTATGGCTACACCTTC	CASSSGQSNYGYTF
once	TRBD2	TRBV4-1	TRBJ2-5	TGCGCCAGCAGCCGGACTAGCGAAGAGACCCAGTACTTC	CASSRTSEETQYF
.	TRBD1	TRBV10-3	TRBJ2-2	TGTGCCATCAGTGTTAACTCCGGGACAGCCTACACCGGGGAGCTGTTTTTT	CAISVNSGTAYTGELFF
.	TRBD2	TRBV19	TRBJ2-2	TGTGCCAGTGCCGAGGAGGTAGGCGGGAGTCGTAACGGGGAGCTGTTTTTT	CASAEEVGGSRNGELFF
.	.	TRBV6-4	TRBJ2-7	TGTGCCAGCAGTGAAACATTGGCGGACGAGCAGTACTTC	CASSETLADEQYF
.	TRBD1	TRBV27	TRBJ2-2	TGTGCCAGCAGCTCGATCCCCATAACAGGGGACACCTTATTTTCCGGGGAGCTGTTTTTT	CASSSIPITGDTLFSGELFF
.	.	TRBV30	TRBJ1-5	TGTGCCTGGAGTACAGGGCCTGGGCAGCCCCAGCATTTT	CAWSTGPGQPQHF
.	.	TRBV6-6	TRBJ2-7	TGTGCCTCCCATGGCGGCTACGAGCAGTACTTC	CASHGGYEQYF
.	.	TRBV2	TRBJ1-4	TGTGCCAGCAGACCGACCCCGGGGGAAAAACTGTTTTTT	CASRPTPGEKLFF
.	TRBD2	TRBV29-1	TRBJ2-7	TGCAGCGTTGTAATAGCGGGGGACGAGCAGTACTTC	CSVVIAGDEQYF
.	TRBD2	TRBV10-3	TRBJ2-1	TGTGCCATCGGGACTAGCGGGAGATCCTACAATGAGCAGTTCTTC	CAIGTSGRSYNEQFF
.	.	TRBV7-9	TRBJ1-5	TGTGCCAGCAGCTATACGACAGGATACTACCCTAATCAGCCCCAGCATTTT	CASSYTTGYYPNQPQHF
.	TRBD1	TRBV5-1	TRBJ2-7	TGCGCCAGCAGCTTGCGACAGGGCTACGAGCAGTACTTC	CASSLRQGYEQYF
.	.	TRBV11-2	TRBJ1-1	TGTGCCAGCAGCTTAGACGGGTGGGCTGAAGCTTTCTTT	CASSLDGWAEAFF
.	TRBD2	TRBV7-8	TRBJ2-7	TGTGCCAGCAGCTGGACTAGCGGTTACGAGCAGTACTTC	CASSWTSGYEQYF
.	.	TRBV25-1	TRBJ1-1	TGTGCCAGCACCCTGACAGGAGCGAACACTGAAGCTTTCTTT	CASTLTGANTEAFF
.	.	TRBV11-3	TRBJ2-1	TGTGCCAGCAGCAGCTATGGGGCCAGAGAGCAGTTCTTC	CASSSYGAREQFF
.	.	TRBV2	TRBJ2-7	TGTGCCGGGGCTGGGGCAAACTTTGACTACGAGCAGTACTTC	CAGAGANFDYEQYF
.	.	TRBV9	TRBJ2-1	TGTGCCAGCAGCCTTGGGACTCCAAATGAGCAGTTCTTC	CASSLGTPNEQFF
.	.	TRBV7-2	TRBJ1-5	TGTGCCAGCAGCCCGGACGGGTCGGGGGAGCCCCAGCATTTT	CASSPDGSGEPQHF
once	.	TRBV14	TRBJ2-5	TGTGCCAGCAGCCAAGGGGGGGGCAGGTACCAAGAGACCCAGTACTTC	CASSQGGGRYQETQYF